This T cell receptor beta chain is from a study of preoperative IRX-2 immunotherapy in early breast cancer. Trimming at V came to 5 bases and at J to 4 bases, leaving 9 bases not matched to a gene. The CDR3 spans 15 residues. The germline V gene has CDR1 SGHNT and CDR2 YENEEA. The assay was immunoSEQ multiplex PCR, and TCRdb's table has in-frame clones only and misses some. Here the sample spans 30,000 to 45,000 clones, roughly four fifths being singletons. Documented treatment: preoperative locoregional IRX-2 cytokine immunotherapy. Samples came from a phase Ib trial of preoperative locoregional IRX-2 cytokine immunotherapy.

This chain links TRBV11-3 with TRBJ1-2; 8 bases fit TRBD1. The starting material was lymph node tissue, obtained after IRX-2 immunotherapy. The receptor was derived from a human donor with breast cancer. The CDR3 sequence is CASSPRQGMIYGYTF. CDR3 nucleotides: TGTGCCAGCAGCCCCAGACAGGGGATGATCTATGGCTACACCTTC.